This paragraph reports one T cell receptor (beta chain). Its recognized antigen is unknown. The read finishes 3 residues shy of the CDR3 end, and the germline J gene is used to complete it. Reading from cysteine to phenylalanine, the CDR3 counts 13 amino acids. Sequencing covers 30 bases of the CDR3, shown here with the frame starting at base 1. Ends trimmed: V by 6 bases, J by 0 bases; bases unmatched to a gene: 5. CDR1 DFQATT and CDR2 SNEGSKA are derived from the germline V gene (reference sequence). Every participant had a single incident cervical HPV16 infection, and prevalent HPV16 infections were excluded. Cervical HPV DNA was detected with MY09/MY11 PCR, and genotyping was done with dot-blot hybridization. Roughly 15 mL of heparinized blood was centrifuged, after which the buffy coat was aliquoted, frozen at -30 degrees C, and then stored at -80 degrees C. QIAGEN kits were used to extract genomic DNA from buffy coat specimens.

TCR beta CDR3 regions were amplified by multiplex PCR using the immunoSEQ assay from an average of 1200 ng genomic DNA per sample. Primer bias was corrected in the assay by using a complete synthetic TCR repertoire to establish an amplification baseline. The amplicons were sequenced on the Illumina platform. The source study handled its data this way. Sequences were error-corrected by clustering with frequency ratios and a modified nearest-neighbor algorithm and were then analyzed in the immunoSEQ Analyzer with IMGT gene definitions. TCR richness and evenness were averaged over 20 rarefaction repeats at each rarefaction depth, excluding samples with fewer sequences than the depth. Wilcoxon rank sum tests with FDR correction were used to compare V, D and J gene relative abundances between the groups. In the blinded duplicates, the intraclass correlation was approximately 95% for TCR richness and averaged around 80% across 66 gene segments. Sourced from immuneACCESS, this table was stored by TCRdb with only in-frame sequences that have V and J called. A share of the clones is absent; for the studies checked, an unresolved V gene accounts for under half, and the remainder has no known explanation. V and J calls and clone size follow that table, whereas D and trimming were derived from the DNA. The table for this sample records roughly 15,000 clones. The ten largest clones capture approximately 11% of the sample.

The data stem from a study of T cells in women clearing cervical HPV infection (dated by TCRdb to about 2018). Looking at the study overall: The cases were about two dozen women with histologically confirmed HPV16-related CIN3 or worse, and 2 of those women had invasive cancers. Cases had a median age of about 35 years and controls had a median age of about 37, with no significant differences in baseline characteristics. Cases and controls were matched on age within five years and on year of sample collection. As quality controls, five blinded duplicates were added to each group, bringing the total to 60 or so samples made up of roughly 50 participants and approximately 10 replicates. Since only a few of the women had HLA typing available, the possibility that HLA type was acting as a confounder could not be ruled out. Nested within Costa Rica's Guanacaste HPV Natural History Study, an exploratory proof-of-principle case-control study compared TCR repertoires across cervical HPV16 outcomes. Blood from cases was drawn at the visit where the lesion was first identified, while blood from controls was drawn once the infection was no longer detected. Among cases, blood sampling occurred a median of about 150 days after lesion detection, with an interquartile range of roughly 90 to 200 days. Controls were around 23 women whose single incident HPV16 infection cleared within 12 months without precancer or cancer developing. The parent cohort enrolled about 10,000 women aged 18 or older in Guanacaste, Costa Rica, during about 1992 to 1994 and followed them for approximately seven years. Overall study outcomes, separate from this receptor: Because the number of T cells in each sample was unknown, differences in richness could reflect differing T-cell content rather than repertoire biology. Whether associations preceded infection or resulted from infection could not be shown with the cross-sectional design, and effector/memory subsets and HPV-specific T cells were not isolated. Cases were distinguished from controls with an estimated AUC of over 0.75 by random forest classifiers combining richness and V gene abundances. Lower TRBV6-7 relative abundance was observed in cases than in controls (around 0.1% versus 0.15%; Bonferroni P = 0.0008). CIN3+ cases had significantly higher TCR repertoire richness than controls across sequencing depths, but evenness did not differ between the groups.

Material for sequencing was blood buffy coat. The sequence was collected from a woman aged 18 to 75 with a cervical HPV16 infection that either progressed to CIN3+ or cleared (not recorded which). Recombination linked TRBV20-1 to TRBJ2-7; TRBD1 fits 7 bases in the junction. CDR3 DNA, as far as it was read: TGCAGTGCCAGGGGGACATCCTCCTACGAG. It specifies CSARGTSSYE. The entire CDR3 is CSARGTSSYEQYF.